One sample yielded the 21 T cell receptor beta chains listed below, sequenced in a study of memory CD4+ T cells and cytomegalovirus serostatus. The sort gate was single viable CD3+CD4+CD8-CD45RO+ cells for memory CD4+ T cells. Some clones are missing from TCRdb's copy, which holds only in-frame ones; the method was immunoSEQ multiplex PCR. The table shows about 42,000 clones, with approximately 80% occurring only once. The sequenced sample consisted of memory CD4+ T cells from blood. These receptors were taken from an adult in good health and CMV-seronegative.

The chain employs TRBV5-1 and TRBJ1-3, with D perhaps matching TRBD1 (5 bases). Trimming stripped 1 base from V and 8 bases from J, with 10 bases between. Germline V gene sequence: CDR1 SGHRS, CDR2 YFSETQ. This CDR3 contains 13 residues. The CDR3 bases are TGCGCCAGCAGCTTGAGGGGCCGGGACACCATATATTTT. Amino acid sequence: CASSLRGRDTIYF.

This chain links TRBV6-4 with TRBJ2-1; no definite D call. V gave up 6 bases and J gave up 0 bases, with 12 bases separating them. Germline CDR1 is MRHNA and CDR2 is SNTAGT. The CDR3 runs to 15 residues. CDR3 sequence (DNA): TGTGCCAGCAGACCGCAGTCCAACTCCTACAATGAGCAGTTCTTC. It is translated as CASRPQSNSYNEQFF.

This clone appeared once. This sequence joins TRBV11-1 and TRBJ2-1; the D gene is possibly TRBD2 (6 bases). Trimming removed 1 base from V and 8 bases from J, with 12 bases in between. Looked up from germline, CDR1 is SGHAT and CDR2 is FQDESV (reference sequence). The CDR3 covers 14 residues. CDR3 protein: CASSLVPGDYEQFF. The DNA for the CDR3 is TGTGCCAGCAGCTTAGTTCCGGGGGACTATGAGCAGTTCTTC.

This chain connects TRBV19 to TRBJ1-6; TRBD1 matches 10 bases. After removal of 6 bases from V and 8 bases from J, the junction contained 7 bases not matched to a gene. CDR1 is LNHDA and CDR2 is SQIVND in the germline V gene (reference sequence). There are 15 residues in the CDR3. Here the CDR3 reads CASRNPGQGYSPLHF. The DNA of the CDR3 is TGTGCCAGTAGAAATCCGGGACAGGGGTATTCACCCCTCCACTTT. Full variable domain (remainder filled in from reference TRBV19 and TRBJ1-6): DGGITQSPKYLFRKEGQNVTLSCEQNLNHDAMYWYRQDPGQGLRLIYYSQIVNDFQKGDIAEGYSVSREKKESFPLTVTSAQKNPTAFYLCASRNPGQGYSPLHFGNGTRLTVT.

The rearrangement joins TRBV11-2 to TRBJ1-1; 8 bases agree with TRBD1. J gave up 0 bases and V 6 bases, and 3 bases lay outside the gene matches. CDR1 is SGHAT and CDR2 is FQNNGV in the germline V gene. The CDR3 covers 14 residues. Here the CDR3 reads CASSSRGLNTEAFF. CDR3 nucleotides: TGTGCCAGCAGTTCCAGGGGGCTGAACACTGAAGCTTTCTTT.

This chain uses TRBV7-8 with TRBJ2-7; the match to TRBD2 covers 13 bases. The J segment lost 3 bases and the V segment lost 5 bases, leaving 4 bases of the junction unmatched. CDR1 and CDR2 (germline): SGHVS, FQNEAQ. The CDR3 is made up of 15 amino acids. CDR3 sequence: CASSHGLAGVYEQYF. CDR3 bases: TGTGCCAGCAGCCACGGACTAGCGGGGGTCTACGAGCAGTACTTC.

This clone appeared a single time. J is TRBJ2-1 and V is TRBV5-4; 10 bases are shared with TRBD2. There are 18 residues in the CDR3. Germline V gives CDR1 SGHNT, CDR2 YYREEE (reference sequence). Unmatched junction bases numbered 10, after V lost 4 bases and J lost 0 bases. CDR3 nucleotide sequence: TGTGCCAGCAGCCAGACCTTACTAGCGGGGAGCTCCTACAATGAGCAGTTCTTC. Amino acid sequence: CASSQTLLAGSSYNEQFF.

Only a few counts were recorded for this clone. The rearrangement uses TRBV2 and TRBJ2-2; D perhaps matches TRBD2 (5 bases). This CDR3 is 15 amino acids long. The V and J ends lost 6 bases and 4 bases respectively, with 15 bases between them. The germline V gene has CDR1 SNHLY and CDR2 FYNNEI. CDR3 coding DNA: TGTGCCAGCAGCGAGCGCGGACTGAGCACCGGGGAGCTGTTTTTT. It specifies CASSERGLSTGELFF.

The chain uses TRBV5-4 and TRBJ1-6; 9 bases are shared with TRBD1. There are 16 residues in the CDR3. V shed 2 bases, J shed 8 bases, and the junction held 8 bases outside the gene matches. Germline CDR1 SGHNT, CDR2 YYREEE (reference sequence). The CDR3 sequence is CASSFGGQGFYSPLHF. In DNA form, the CDR3 reads TGTGCCAGCAGCTTCGGTGGACAGGGGTTCTATTCACCCCTCCACTTT. The variable domain in full, completed from reference TRBV5-4 and TRBJ1-6, reads ETGVTQSPTHLIKTRGQQVTLRCSSQSGHNTVSWYQQALGQGPQFIFQYYREEENGRGNFPPRFSGLQFPNYSSELNVNALELDDSALYLCASSFGGQGFYSPLHFGNGTRLTVT.

The chain couples TRBV2 to TRBJ2-5, with 7 bases identical to TRBD2. The CDR3 extends over 18 amino acids. Losses at the gene ends were 4 bases for V and 1 base for J; bases not matched to a gene: 15. Germline assignment: CDR1 SNHLY and CDR2 FYNNEI. The CDR3 here is CASSGRVRTRDVQETQYF. The CDR3 coding sequence is TGTGCCAGCAGTGGAAGGGTCCGGACTAGAGACGTCCAAGAGACCCAGTACTTC.

This chain joins TRBV7-9 and TRBJ2-1; D is uncertain. CDR3 length: 13 amino acids. V was cut by 4 bases and J by 3 bases, with 7 bases left in between. Germline V gives CDR1 SEHNR, CDR2 FQNEAQ (reference sequence). CDR3 region: CASSSNNYNEQFF. DNA for the CDR3: TGTGCCAGCAGCTCCAACAACTACAATGAGCAGTTCTTC.

About this clone: The junction shows a germline mismatch at one end, possibly a read error. The chain links TRBV7-7 to TRBJ2-5; maybe TRBD2 (5 bases). The CDR3 has 13 amino acids. Per germline, CDR1 SSHAT and CDR2 FNYEAQ (reference sequence). The CDR3 nucleotides are TGTGCTAGCAGCCGTGCGAGGGAAGAGACCCAGTACTTC. Its protein is CASSRAREETQYF. The complete variable domain, with remaining parts taken from reference TRBV7-7 and TRBJ2-5, reads GAGVSQSPRYKVTKRGQDVTLRCDPISSHATLYWYQQALGQGPEFLTYFNYEAQPDKSGLPSDRFSAERPEGSISTLTIQRTEQRDSAMYRCASSRAREETQYFGPGTRLLVL.

J is TRBJ1-2 and V is TRBV19; D possibly corresponds to TRBD1 (6 bases). Germline assignment: CDR1 LNHDA and CDR2 SQIVND (reference sequence). V lost 7 bases and J lost 6, with 12 bases in between. The CDR3 consists of 12 residues. The chain's CDR3 is CASIGTHDGYTF. CDR3 DNA sequence: TGTGCCAGTATCGGGACACATGATGGCTACACCTTC.

This sequence joins TRBV5-6 and TRBJ1-1; 8 bases match TRBD1. CDR3 length: 12 amino acids. Germline CDR1 SGHDT, CDR2 YYEEEE. Trimming took 4 bases from V and 10 from J; bases not matched to a gene: 6. The chain's CDR3 is CASSGRTGIAFF. CDR3 DNA sequence: TGTGCCAGCAGCGGACGGACAGGGATAGCTTTCTTT.

The chain carries TRBV5-6 and TRBJ2-7; unclear D gene. CDR3 length: 11 residues. Deletions cut 4 bases from V and 7 bases from J, with 9 bases between. Germline lookup yields CDR1 SGHDT and CDR2 YYEEEE. The CDR3 DNA reads TGTGCCAGCAGCGGCGGTAAAGAGCAGTACTTC. It yields the protein CASSGGKEQYF.

This clone was counted between two and nine times. The J gene is TRBJ2-4, the V gene TRBV18; D might be TRBD1 (6 bases). The V gene's germline CDR1 is KGHSH and CDR2 LQKENI. V was pared by 10 bases and J by 3 bases, with 10 bases between. CDR3 length equals 12 residues. This CDR3 reads CATGQSKNIQYF. CDR3 bases: TGTGCCACCGGACAGAGCAAAAACATTCAGTACTTC.

V usage is TRBV6-6 and J usage is TRBJ2-1; TRBD1 might be the D (5 bases). Germline CDR1 reads MNHNY; CDR2 reads SVGAGI (reference sequence). Trimming removed 2 bases from V and 14 bases from J, with 16 bases in between. The CDR3 consists of 13 residues. The CDR3 sequence is CASSYTPQGFEFF. In DNA, the CDR3 is TGTGCCAGCAGTTACACCCCCCAGGGCTTCGAGTTCTTC.

The chain links TRBV30 to TRBJ2-5; D may correspond to TRBD1 or TRBD2 (5 bases each). TRBJ2-7 matches the DNA end more closely, so the J call is doubtful. CDR1 is GTSNPN and CDR2 is SVGIG in the germline V gene (reference sequence). CDR3 length: 13 residues. CDR3 in amino acids: CAWTSGTTYEQYF. For the CDR3, the DNA is TGTGCCTGGACCTCCGGGACCACCTACGAGCAGTACTTC.

This clone was seen a handful of times. The chain is built from TRBV7-8 and TRBJ1-1; the D gene is possibly TRBD1 (5 bases). The CDR3 has 14 residues. V shed 5 bases and J shed 2 bases, with 12 bases lying between them. In germline, CDR1 is SGHVS, CDR2 FQNEAQ. CDR3 DNA: TGTGCCAGCAGCCAAAGGGACTTTAACACTGAAGCTTTCTTT. Translation: CASSQRDFNTEAFF. The complete variable domain, with remaining parts taken from reference TRBV7-8 and TRBJ1-1, reads GAGVSQSPRYKVAKRGQDVALRCDPISGHVSLFWYQQALGQGPEFLTYFQNEAQLDKSGLPSDRFFAERPEGSVSTLKIQRTQQEDSAVYLCASSQRDFNTEAFFGQGTRLTVV.

The chain employs TRBV6-1 and TRBJ1-2, with TRBD1 matching over 7 bases. The junction had 5 bases not matched to a gene; V was cut back by 6 bases and J by 7 bases. Germline V gene lookup returns CDR1 MNHNS and CDR2 SASEGT. The length of the CDR3 is 12 residues. The CDR3 loop is CASRQGSAGYTF. Written as DNA, the CDR3 is TGTGCCAGCAGACAGGGGTCCGCTGGCTACACCTTC.

The V gene is TRBV5-1, the J gene TRBJ2-7; 8 bases agree with TRBD2. The J segment lost 5 bases and the V segment lost 1 base, leaving 8 bases of the junction unmatched. From germline, CDR1 is SGHRS and CDR2 YFSETQ. The CDR3 sequence is 15 residues long. The CDR3: CASSLRGLDPNEQYF. CDR3 coding DNA: TGCGCCAGCAGCTTGAGGGGACTAGATCCGAACGAGCAGTACTTC.